Listed here is a single T cell receptor (beta chain). Data came from immunoSEQ multiplex PCR; TCRdb stores just in-frame clones and leaves some out. This sample yields 60,000 to 75,000 clones, of which around 80% are seen a single time; under 4.5% belongs to the top ten. The data are from a study of T cell responses to AZD1222 COVID-19 vaccine. Sequencing used peripheral blood, obtained 28 days after the second AZD1222 dose. This receptor was taken from an adult who received the AZD1222 COVID-19 vaccine.

CDR3 bases: TGTGCCACCAGTGATTCAAGACAGGGAGAAGGGACCCAGCATTTT. Its protein is CATSDSRQGEGTQHF. J is TRBJ1-5 and V is TRBV24-1; 7 positions agree with TRBD1. The CDR3 length is 15 residues. Germline V gives CDR1 KGHDR, CDR2 SFDVKD. The J segment lost 11 bases and the V segment lost 2 bases, leaving 11 bases of the junction unmatched.